These T cell receptor beta chains were read from a single sample in a study of shared clonotypes between healthy human individuals. The assay was immunoSEQ multiplex PCR, and TCRdb's table has in-frame clones only and misses some. Here the sample spans more than 400,000 clones, more than 65% being singletons. The material sequenced was PBMCs. These receptors were taken from a woman aged 40 to 50 in good health. Some clones in this sample may be carry-over from other donors' samples. The conserved cysteine and the conserved F or W are not part of the CDR3 here. The size field is filled for only some rows; it gives once, few, many or a size class.

.	TRBV2	TRBJ2-7	ASIGPGAGWQSEQY
.	TRBV11-2	TRBJ1-2	ASSLTGIHYGYT
.	TRBV7-9	TRBJ2-2	ASSLGLGRDETGELF
.	TRBV28	TRBJ1-2	ASKRTGFDYGYT
.	TRBV6-6	TRBJ2-2	ASSYSSGRNTGELF
.	TRBV9	TRBJ2-1	ASSAGLVGPNEQF
.	TRBV7-9	TRBJ2-7	ASSPGLAGVYEQY
.	TRBV5-1	TRBJ2-2	ASSLASGVNTGELF
.	TRBV6-7	TRBJ1-5	ASSLRDRGENQPQH
once	TRBV11-2	TRBJ2-1	ASSLLAGGQSSYNEQF
once	TRBV5-1	TRBJ1-5	ASSLGQLDQPQH
.	TRBV29-1	TRBJ2-7	SVGRTGDSYEQY
.	TRBV28	TRBJ1-6	ASSSSVNSPLH
few	TRBV4-3	TRBJ1-5	ASSQDRSSNQPQH
.	TRBV27	TRBJ2-7	ASRRSTGQGRDPRYEQY